This TCR beta chain was captured in a study of blood T cell repertoires in COVID-19. The CDR3 has 15 residues. CDR1 is LGHDT, CDR2 YNNKEL, per germline (reference sequence). Trimming took 1 base from V and 0 from J, leaving 4 bases between them. In the study's own analysis: Reference gene primer amplification gave estimated nucleated cell counts. The table came from immunoSEQ multiplex PCR; TCRdb's copy has only in-frame clones and leaves some out. V, J and clone size reflect that table, while D and trimming were determined from the DNA. Of about 80,000 clones listed, roughly three quarters were seen once; the top ten hold around a sixth.

Sequenced input: peripheral blood. This sequence joins TRBV3-1 (or the pseudogene TRBV3-2) and TRBJ2-6; D not certain. This receptor was obtained from a man aged 70 or older with active or convalescent COVID-19. The CDR3 protein is CASSQGDSGANVLTF. In DNA form, the CDR3 reads TGTGCCAGCAGCCAAGGAGACTCTGGGGCCAACGTCCTGACTTTC.